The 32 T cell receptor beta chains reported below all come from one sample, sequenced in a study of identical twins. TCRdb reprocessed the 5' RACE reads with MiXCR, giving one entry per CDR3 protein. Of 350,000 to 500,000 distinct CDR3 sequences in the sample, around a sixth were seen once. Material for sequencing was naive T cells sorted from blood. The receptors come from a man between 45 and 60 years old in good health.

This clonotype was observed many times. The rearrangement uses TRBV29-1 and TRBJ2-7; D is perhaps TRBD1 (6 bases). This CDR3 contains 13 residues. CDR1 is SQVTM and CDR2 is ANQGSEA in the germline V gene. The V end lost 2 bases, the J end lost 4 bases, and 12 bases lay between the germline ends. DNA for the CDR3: TGCAGCGTTGAAATAGGACAGAGTTACGAGCAGTACTTC. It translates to CSVEIGQSYEQYF.

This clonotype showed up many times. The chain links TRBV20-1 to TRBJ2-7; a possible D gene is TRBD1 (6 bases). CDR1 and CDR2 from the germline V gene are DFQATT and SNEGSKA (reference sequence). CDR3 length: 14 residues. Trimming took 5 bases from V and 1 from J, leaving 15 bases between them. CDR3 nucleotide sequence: TGCAGTGCTGGGCCGGTGAGGGGGTCCTACGAGCAGTACTTC. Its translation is CSAGPVRGSYEQYF.

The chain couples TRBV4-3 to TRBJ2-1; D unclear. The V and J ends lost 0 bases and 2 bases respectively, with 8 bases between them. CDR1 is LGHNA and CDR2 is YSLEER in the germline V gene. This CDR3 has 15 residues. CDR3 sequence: CASSQEDSPYNEQFF. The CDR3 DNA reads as TGCGCCAGCAGCCAAGAGGATAGCCCCTACAATGAGCAGTTCTTC.

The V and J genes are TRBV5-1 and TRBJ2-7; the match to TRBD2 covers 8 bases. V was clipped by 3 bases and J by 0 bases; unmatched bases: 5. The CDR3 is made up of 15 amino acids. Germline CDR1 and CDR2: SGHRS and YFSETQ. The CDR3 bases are TGCGCCAGCAGCTGGGGGAGCGGGAGCTCCTACGAGCAGTACTTC. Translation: CASSWGSGSSYEQYF.

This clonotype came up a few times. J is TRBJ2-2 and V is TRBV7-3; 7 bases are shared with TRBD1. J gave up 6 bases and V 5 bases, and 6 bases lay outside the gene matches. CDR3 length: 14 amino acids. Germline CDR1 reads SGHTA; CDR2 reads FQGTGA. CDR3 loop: CASSRGGGPGELFF. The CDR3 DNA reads TGTGCCAGCAGCCGAGGGGGCGGTCCCGGGGAGCTGTTTTTT.

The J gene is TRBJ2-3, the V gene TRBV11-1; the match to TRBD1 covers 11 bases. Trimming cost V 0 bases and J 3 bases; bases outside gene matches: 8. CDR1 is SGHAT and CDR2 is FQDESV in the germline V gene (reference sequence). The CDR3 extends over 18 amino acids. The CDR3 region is CASSLAGTGGIGTDTQYF. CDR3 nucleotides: TGTGCCAGCAGCTTAGCCGGGACAGGGGGAATCGGGACAGATACGCAGTATTTT.

Written as DNA, the CDR3 is TGTGCCAGCAGCGACAGGGGGTATAGGAACACTGAAGCTTTCTTT. This encodes CASSDRGYRNTEAFF. The chain recombines TRBV6-1 with TRBJ1-1, with 9 positions matching TRBD1. There are 15 residues in the CDR3. Germline V gene lookup returns CDR1 MNHNS and CDR2 SASEGT. The ends lost 6 bases at V and 1 base at J; junction bases unmatched: 6.

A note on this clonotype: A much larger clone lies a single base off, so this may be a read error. CDR3: CATSRDHSSANTGELFF. The CDR3 DNA follows: TGTGCCACCAGCAGAGATCACAGCAGCGCGAACACCGGGGAGCTGTTTTTT. The chain carries TRBV15 and TRBJ2-2, with D hard to call. The CDR3 covers 17 residues. Germline V gene data show CDR1 as LNHNV and CDR2 as YYDKDF (reference sequence). V was shortened by 0 bases and J by 0 bases, with 11 bases between the two germline ends.

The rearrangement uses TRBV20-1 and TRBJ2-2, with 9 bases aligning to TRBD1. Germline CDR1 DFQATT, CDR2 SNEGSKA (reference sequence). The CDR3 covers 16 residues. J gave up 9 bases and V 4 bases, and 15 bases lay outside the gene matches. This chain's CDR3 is CSAKPVEDRGGRELFF. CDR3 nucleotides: TGCAGTGCTAAACCCGTTGAGGACAGGGGTGGCCGGGAGCTGTTTTTT.

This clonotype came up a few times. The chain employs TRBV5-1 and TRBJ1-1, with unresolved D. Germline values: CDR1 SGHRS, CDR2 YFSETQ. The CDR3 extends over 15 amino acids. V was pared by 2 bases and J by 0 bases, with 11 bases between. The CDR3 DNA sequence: TGCGCCAGCAGCTTACAGAGCACAGTGAACACTGAAGCTTTCTTT. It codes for CASSLQSTVNTEAFF.

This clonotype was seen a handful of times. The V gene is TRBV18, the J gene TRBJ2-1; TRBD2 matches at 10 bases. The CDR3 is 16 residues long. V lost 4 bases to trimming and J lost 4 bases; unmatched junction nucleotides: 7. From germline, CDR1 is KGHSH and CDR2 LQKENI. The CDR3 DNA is TGTGCCAGCTCACTCTTCTGGACTAGCGGTTACAATGAGCAGTTCTTC. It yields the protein CASSLFWTSGYNEQFF.

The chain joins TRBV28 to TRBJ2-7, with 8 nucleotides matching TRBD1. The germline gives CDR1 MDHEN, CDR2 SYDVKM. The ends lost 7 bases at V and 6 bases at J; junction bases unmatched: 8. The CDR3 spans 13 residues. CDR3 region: CASTRTGSGEQYF. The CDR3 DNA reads TGTGCCAGCACCAGGACAGGGTCAGGCGAGCAGTACTTC.

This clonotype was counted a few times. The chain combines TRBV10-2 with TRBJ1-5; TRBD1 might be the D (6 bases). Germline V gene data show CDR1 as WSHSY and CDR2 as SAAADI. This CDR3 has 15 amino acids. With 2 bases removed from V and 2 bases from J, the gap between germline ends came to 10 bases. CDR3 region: CASSERGARNQPQHF. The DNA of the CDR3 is TGCGCCAGCAGTGAGCGGGGGGCGCGCAATCAGCCCCAGCATTTT.

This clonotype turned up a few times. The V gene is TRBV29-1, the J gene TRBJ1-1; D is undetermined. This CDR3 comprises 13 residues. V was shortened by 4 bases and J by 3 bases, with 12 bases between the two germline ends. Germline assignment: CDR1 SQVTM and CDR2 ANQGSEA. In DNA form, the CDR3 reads TGCAGCGTTGCTCCTAGCGGATACACTGAAGCTTTCTTT. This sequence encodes CSVAPSGYTEAFF. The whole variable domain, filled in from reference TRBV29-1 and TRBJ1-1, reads SAVISQKPSRDICQRGTSLTIQCQVDSQVTMMFWYRQQPGQSLTLIATANQGSEATYESGFVIDKFPISRPNLTFSTLTVSNMSPEDSSIYLCSVAPSGYTEAFFGQGTRLTVV.

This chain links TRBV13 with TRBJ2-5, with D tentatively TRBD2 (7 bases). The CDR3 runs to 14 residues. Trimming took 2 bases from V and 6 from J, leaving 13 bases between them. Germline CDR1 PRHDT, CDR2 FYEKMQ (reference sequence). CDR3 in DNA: TGTGCCAGCAGCTTATCGGGGGGCTTGCAGACCCAGTACTTC. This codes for CASSLSGGLQTQYF.

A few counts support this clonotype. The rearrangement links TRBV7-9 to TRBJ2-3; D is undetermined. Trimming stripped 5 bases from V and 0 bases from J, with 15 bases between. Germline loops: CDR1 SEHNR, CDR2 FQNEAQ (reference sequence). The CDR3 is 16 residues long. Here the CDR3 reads CASSLLQTSSTDTQYF. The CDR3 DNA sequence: TGTGCCAGCAGCCTACTTCAGACTTCTAGCACAGATACGCAGTATTTT.

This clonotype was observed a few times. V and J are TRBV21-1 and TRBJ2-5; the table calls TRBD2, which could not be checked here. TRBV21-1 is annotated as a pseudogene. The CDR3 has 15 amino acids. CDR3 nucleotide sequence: TGTGCCAGCAGCAAGGCGACAGACCCGGGGGAGACCCAGTACTTC. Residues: CASSKATDPGETQYF.

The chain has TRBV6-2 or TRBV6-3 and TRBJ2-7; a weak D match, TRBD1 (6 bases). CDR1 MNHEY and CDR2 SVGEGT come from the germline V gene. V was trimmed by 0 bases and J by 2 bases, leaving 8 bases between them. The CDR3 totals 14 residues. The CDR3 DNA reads TGTGCCAGCAGTTACTCCACAGGGCCCTACGAGCAGTACTTC. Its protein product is CASSYSTGPYEQYF.

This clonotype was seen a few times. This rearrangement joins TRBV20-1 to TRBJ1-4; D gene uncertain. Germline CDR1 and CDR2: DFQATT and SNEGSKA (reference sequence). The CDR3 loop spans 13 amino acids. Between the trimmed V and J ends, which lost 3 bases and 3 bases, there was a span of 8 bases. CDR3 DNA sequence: TGCAGTGCTAGGAGGGTTGCTAATGAAAAACTGTTTTTT. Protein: CSARRVANEKLFF.

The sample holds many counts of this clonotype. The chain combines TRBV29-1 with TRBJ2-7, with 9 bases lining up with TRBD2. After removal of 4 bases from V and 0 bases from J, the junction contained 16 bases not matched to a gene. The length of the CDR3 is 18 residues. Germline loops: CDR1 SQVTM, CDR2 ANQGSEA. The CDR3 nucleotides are TGCAGCGTTGGGGGCAGAATAGCGGGGGCGGGAGGCTCCTACGAGCAGTACTTC. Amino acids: CSVGGRIAGAGGSYEQYF.

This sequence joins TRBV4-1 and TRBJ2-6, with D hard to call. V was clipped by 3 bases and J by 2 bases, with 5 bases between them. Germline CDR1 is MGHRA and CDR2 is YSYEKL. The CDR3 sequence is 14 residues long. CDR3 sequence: CASSQRPGANVLTF. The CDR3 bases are TGCGCCAGCAGCCAGAGACCTGGGGCCAACGTCCTGACTTTC.

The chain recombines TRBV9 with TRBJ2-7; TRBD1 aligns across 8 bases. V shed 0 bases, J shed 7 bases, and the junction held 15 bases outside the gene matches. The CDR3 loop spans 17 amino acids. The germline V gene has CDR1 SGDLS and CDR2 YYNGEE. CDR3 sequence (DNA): TGTGCCAGCAGCGTAGCCCCTACAGGGGGTAGTGGCCATGAGCAGTACTTC. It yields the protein CASSVAPTGGSGHEQYF.

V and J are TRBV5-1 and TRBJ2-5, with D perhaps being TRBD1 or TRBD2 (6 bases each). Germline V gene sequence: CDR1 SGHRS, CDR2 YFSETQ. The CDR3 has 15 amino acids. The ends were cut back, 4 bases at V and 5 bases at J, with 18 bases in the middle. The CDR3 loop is CASSLGSGQGETQYF. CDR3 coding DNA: TGCGCCAGCAGCCTCGGTAGCGGCCAGGGGGAGACCCAGTACTTC. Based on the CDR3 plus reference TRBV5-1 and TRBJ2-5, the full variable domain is KAGVTQTPRYLIKTRGQQVTLSCSPISGHRSVSWYQQTPGQGLQFLFEYFSETQRNKGNFPGRFSGRQFSNSRSEMNVSTLELGDSALYLCASSLGSGQGETQYFGPGTRLLVL.

This CDR3 reads CASSQNSEKLFF. The CDR3 nucleotides are TGTGCCAGCAGCCAAAATAGCGAAAAACTGTTTTTT. This chain links TRBV4-2 with TRBJ1-4; D is ambiguous. Germline CDR1 reads LGHNA; CDR2 reads YNFKEQ. The CDR3 spans 12 residues. Trimming cost V 2 bases and J 8 bases, with 6 bases left between them.

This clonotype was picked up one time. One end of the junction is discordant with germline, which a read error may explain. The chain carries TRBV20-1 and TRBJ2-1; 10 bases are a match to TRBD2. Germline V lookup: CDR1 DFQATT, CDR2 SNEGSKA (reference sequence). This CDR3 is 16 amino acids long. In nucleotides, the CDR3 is TGCAGTGCTAACCCCGGACTAGCGGTCACCTACAATGAGCAGTCCTTC. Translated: CSANPGLAVTYNEQSF.

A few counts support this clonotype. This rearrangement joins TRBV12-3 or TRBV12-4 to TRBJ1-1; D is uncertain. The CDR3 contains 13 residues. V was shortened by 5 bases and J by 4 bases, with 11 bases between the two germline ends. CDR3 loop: CASSRAGGTEAFF. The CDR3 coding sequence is TGTGCCAGCAGTCGTGCCGGAGGCACTGAAGCTTTCTTT.

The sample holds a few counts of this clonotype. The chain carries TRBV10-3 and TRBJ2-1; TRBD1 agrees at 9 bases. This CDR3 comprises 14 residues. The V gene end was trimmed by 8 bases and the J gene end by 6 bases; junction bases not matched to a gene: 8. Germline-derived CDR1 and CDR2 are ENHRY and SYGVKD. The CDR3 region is CAIFAGTGPNEQFF. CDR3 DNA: TGTGCCATCTTCGCCGGGACAGGGCCCAATGAGCAGTTCTTC.

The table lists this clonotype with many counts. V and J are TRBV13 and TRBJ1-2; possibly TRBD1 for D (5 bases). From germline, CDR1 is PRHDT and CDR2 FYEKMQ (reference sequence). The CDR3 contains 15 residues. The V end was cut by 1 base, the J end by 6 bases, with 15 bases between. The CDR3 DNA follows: TGTGCCAGCAGCTTAGCGGACCAGGACAAGGATGGCTACACCTTC. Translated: CASSLADQDKDGYTF.

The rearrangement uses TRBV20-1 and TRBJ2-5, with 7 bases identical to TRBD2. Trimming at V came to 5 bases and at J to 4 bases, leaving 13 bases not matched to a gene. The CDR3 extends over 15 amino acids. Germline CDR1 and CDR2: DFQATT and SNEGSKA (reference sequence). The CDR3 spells CSAPPRGRASETQYF. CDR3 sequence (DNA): TGCAGTGCTCCCCCACGGGGGAGGGCCTCAGAGACCCAGTACTTC.

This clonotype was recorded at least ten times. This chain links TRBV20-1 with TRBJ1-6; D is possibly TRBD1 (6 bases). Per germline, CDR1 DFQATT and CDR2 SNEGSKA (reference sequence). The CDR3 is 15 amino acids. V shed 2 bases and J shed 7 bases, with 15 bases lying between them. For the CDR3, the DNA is TGCAGTGCTAGACCGAGGGGGGTTAGAAATTCACCCCTCCACTTT. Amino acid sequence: CSARPRGVRNSPLHF.

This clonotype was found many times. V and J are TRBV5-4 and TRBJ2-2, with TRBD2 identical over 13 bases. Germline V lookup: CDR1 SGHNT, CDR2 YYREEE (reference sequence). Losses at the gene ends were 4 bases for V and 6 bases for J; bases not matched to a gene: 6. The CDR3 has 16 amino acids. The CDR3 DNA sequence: TGTGCCAGCAGCCTGGGACTAGCGGGATTTGCCGGGGAGCTGTTTTTT. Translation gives CASSLGLAGFAGELFF.

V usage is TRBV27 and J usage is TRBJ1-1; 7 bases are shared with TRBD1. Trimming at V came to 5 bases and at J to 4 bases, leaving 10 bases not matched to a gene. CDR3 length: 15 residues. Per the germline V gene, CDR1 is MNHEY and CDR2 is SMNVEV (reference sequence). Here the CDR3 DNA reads TGTGCCAGCAGTCCGCTCCCTACAGGGGTCACTGAAGCTTTCTTT. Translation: CASSPLPTGVTEAFF.